What follows are 27 T cell receptor beta chains derived from one specimen sequenced in a study of cytomegalovirus exposure and HLA in healthy donors. The PCR employed 60 Vbeta primers together with 13 Jbeta primers. Produced via immunoSEQ multiplex PCR; TCRdb's table is partial and in-frame only. The sample includes some 150,000 clones, over 60% of them seen just once. The sample consisted of PBMCs. The receptors were gathered from a woman between 50 and 59 years old in good health and CMV-seronegative.

The V call is TRBV6-1, the J call TRBJ1-1; the D gene is possibly TRBD1 (5 bases). From germline, CDR1 is MNHNS and CDR2 SASEGT. With 3 bases removed from V and 1 base from J, the gap between germline ends came to 9 bases. This CDR3 comprises 14 residues. In DNA form, the CDR3 reads TGTGCCAGCAGTGAGGGGCAGGCGAACACTGAAGCTTTCTTT. Protein product: CASSEGQANTEAFF.

The chain combines TRBV7-9 with TRBJ1-2, with 10 bases aligning to TRBD1. The junction had 4 bases not matched to a gene; V was cut back by 4 bases and J by 2 bases. The CDR3 totals 15 residues. CDR1 and CDR2 from the germline V gene are SEHNR and FQNEAQ (reference sequence). CDR3 sequence: CASSYPDRGNYGYTF. The CDR3 region has the DNA TGTGCCAGCAGCTATCCGGACAGGGGGAACTATGGCTACACCTTC.

This chain joins TRBV28 and TRBJ2-7; 9 bases map to TRBD1. Germline values: CDR1 MDHEN, CDR2 SYDVKM. V lost 7 bases to trimming and J lost 3 bases; unmatched junction nucleotides: 7. CDR3 length: 14 residues. DNA for the CDR3: TGTGCCAGCACCAGGACAGGGGCGAACTACGAGCAGTACTTC. It yields the protein CASTRTGANYEQYF.

The rearrangement joins TRBV11-2 to TRBJ2-5; 7 bases map to TRBD1. Trimming removed 4 bases from V and 12 bases from J; junction bases left unmatched: 5. The CDR3 covers 11 residues. In germline, CDR1 is SGHAT, CDR2 FQNNGV. In DNA, the CDR3 is TGTGCCAGCAGCTCGGGACAGAGAAAGTACTTC. It specifies CASSSGQRKYF.

The rearrangement uses TRBV5-1 and TRBJ1-1; D perhaps matches TRBD1 (6 bases). The CDR3 consists of 15 residues. CDR1 and CDR2 (germline): SGHRS, YFSETQ. Between the trimmed V and J ends, which lost 4 bases and 5 bases, there was a span of 18 bases. The CDR3 protein is CASSGTGTSMTEAFF. The CDR3 coding sequence is TGCGCCAGCAGCGGGACCGGGACATCGATGACTGAAGCTTTCTTT.

The rearrangement links TRBV19 to TRBJ1-2; D is possibly TRBD1 (5 bases). Trimming cost V 2 bases and J 2 bases, with 12 bases left between them. The CDR3 runs to 15 residues. The germline gives CDR1 LNHDA, CDR2 SQIVND (reference sequence). The CDR3 here is CASSISGRGNYGYTF. The CDR3 DNA reads TGTGCCAGTAGTATATCAGGGCGGGGGAACTATGGCTACACCTTC.

The chain couples TRBV5-1 to TRBJ2-7; D ambiguous. CDR1 SGHRS and CDR2 YFSETQ come from the germline V gene. The CDR3 has 14 residues. V lost 0 bases to trimming and J lost 1 base, with 8 bases between them. The CDR3 DNA reads TGCGCCAGCAGCTTGGTTGGCACATCCTACGAGCAGTACTTC. It specifies CASSLVGTSYEQYF.

The gene calls are TRBV10-3 and TRBJ2-2; TRBD1 matches 8 bases. V lost 4 bases, J lost 1 base, and 14 bases stayed unmatched. There are 19 residues in the CDR3. From germline, CDR1 is ENHRY and CDR2 SYGVKD. The CDR3 region is CAISGPTKTGAGNTGELFF. The CDR3 coding sequence is TGTGCCATCAGTGGACCCACGAAGACAGGGGCCGGGAACACCGGGGAGCTGTTTTTT.

This clone was recorded once. The CDR3 reads CASTRGVRETQYF. The CDR3 DNA reads as TGTGCCAGCACTCGGGGGGTCCGGGAGACCCAGTACTTC. This sequence joins TRBV9 and TRBJ2-5, with 7 nucleotides matching TRBD2. The ends lost 6 bases at V and 5 bases at J; junction bases unmatched: 7. CDR1 and CDR2 (germline): SGDLS, YYNGEE. The CDR3 consists of 13 residues. The full variable domain, in which reference TRBV9 and TRBJ2-5 provide the parts outside the CDR3, is DSGVTQTPKHLITATGQRVTLRCSPRSGDLSVYWYQQSLDQGLQFLIQYYNGEERAKGNILERFSAQQFPDLHSELNLSSLELGDSALYFCASTRGVRETQYFGPGTRLLVL.

V is TRBV4-3 and J is TRBJ2-2; TRBD2 agrees at 8 bases. The V gene's germline CDR1 is LGHNA and CDR2 YSLEER. The CDR3 has 15 amino acids. V gave up 3 bases and J gave up 5 bases; unmatched junction bases: 5. The CDR3 DNA reads TGCGCCAGCAGCCAGGGACTAGTTCGGACCGGGGAGCTGTTTTTT. It encodes CASSQGLVRTGELFF.

The chain employs TRBV2 and TRBJ1-4; D ambiguous. V lost 3 bases and J lost 8, with 4 bases in between. This CDR3 spans 11 amino acids. The germline CDR1 and CDR2 sequences are SNHLY and FYNNEI. This CDR3 reads CASSDFEKLFF. In DNA form, the CDR3 reads TGTGCCAGCAGTGACTTCGAAAAACTGTTTTTT. Combining the CDR3 with reference TRBV2 and TRBJ1-4 gives the whole variable domain EPEVTQTPSHQVTQMGQEVILRCVPISNHLYFYWYRQILGQKVEFLVSFYNNEISEKSEIFDDQFSVERPDGSNFTLKIRSTKLEDSAMYFCASSDFEKLFFGSGTQLSVL.

The chain links TRBV5-4 to TRBJ1-5; D gene ambiguous. Germline assignment: CDR1 SGHNT and CDR2 YYREEE (reference sequence). V was trimmed by 6 bases and J by 6 bases, leaving 13 bases between them. The CDR3 runs to 13 residues. DNA for the CDR3: TGTGCCAGCATCCCACGGGGTCTTCAGCCCCAGCATTTT. This sequence encodes CASIPRGLQPQHF. The variable domain in full, with the rest retrieved from reference TRBV5-4 and TRBJ1-5, is ETGVTQSPTHLIKTRGQQVTLRCSSQSGHNTVSWYQQALGQGPQFIFQYYREEENGRGNFPPRFSGLQFPNYSSELNVNALELDDSALYLCASIPRGLQPQHFGDGTRLSIL.

V gene TRBV11-2 combines with J gene TRBJ2-3, with a weak D call TRBD1 (6 bases). Germline V CDR1 and CDR2: SGHAT, FQNNGV. The CDR3 is 17 amino acids. V was pared by 3 bases and J by 1 base, with 17 bases between. The DNA of the CDR3 is TGTGCCAGCAGCTTGCGACCGACAGGACCCCGCACAGATACGCAGTATTTT. Amino acids: CASSLRPTGPRTDTQYF.

Turning to this clone: This sample includes further DNA sequences coding for the same CDR3. The V gene is TRBV6-6, the J gene TRBJ1-6, with 8 nucleotides matching TRBD1. Losses at the gene ends were 2 bases for V and 9 bases for J; bases not matched to a gene: 3. From germline, CDR1 is MNHNY and CDR2 SVGAGI (reference sequence). This CDR3 has 14 residues. The CDR3 DNA reads as TGTGCCAGCAGTTACGGACAGGGCGTTTCACCCCTCCACTTT. Protein: CASSYGQGVSPLHF.

This chain uses TRBV5-4 with TRBJ1-2; no definite D call. CDR3 length: 13 amino acids. Trimming removed 2 bases from V and 2 bases from J, with 7 bases in between. Germline V CDR1 and CDR2: SGHNT, YYREEE (reference sequence). The DNA of the CDR3 is TGTGCCAGCAGCTTACTCCGAAACTATGGCTACACCTTC. Its protein product is CASSLLRNYGYTF.

This sequence joins TRBV7-8 and TRBJ1-5; TRBD1 matches 8 bases. This CDR3 spans 18 amino acids. Germline CDR1 is SGHVS and CDR2 is FQNEAQ. V gave up 0 bases and J gave up 1 base; unmatched junction bases: 8. CDR3 sequence (DNA): TGTGCCAGCAGCTTAGCGGGTGGACAGGGCGTGAGCAATCAGCCCCAGCATTTT. This sequence encodes CASSLAGGQGVSNQPQHF.

The chain employs TRBV5-1 and TRBJ2-7; 9 nucleotides align to TRBD1. There are 16 residues in the CDR3. The germline CDR1 and CDR2 sequences are SGHRS and YFSETQ. Losses at the gene ends were 2 bases for V and 4 bases for J; bases not matched to a gene: 10. The CDR3 DNA is TGCGCCAGCAGCTTAACCGCGGGACAGGGCTCATACGAGCAGTACTTC. Amino acid sequence: CASSLTAGQGSYEQYF.

The rearrangement links TRBV6-5 to TRBJ1-5; 7 bases are shared with TRBD1. The CDR3 is 12 residues long. Germline CDR1 and CDR2: MNHEY and SVGAGI. V lost 6 bases and J lost 9; bases outside the gene matches: 5. The CDR3 DNA follows: TGTGCCAGCAGGTCGGGGGACAGGCCCCAGCATTTT. Translating it yields CASRSGDRPQHF.

The CDR3 sequence is CASEGGGPGDTQYF. The CDR3 DNA follows: TGTGCCAGCGAGGGGGGAGGGCCCGGAGATACGCAGTATTTT. This chain links TRBV19 with TRBJ2-3; perhaps TRBD2 as D (7 bases). CDR1 is LNHDA, CDR2 SQIVND, per germline (reference sequence). With 9 bases removed from V and 5 bases from J, the gap between germline ends came to 18 bases. This CDR3 contains 14 residues. The full variable domain, its missing parts supplied by reference TRBV19 and TRBJ2-3, is DGGITQSPKYLFRKEGQNVTLSCEQNLNHDAMYWYRQDPGQGLRLIYYSQIVNDFQKGDIAEGYSVSREKKESFPLTVTSAQKNPTAFYLCASEGGGPGDTQYFGPGTRLTVL.

This chain connects TRBV4-2 to TRBJ2-5, with 9 bases lining up with TRBD2. The DNA end lines up better with TRBJ2-7; the J call may be wrong. The CDR3 runs 17 residues. Germline V gene sequence: CDR1 LGHNA, CDR2 YNFKEQ. The CDR3: CASSLLPPGLASYEQYF. Here the CDR3 DNA reads TGTGCCAGCAGCCTACTACCTCCGGGACTAGCTTCCTACGAGCAGTACTTC.

The chain has TRBV7-9 and TRBJ2-7; TRBD1 matches 11 bases. The germline V gene has CDR1 SEHNR and CDR2 FQNEAQ (reference sequence). The CDR3 has 16 amino acids. Trimming cost V 5 bases and J 1 base; bases outside gene matches: 7. This CDR3 is CASSVRGTGGSYEQYF. For the CDR3, the DNA is TGTGCCAGCAGCGTTCGCGGGACAGGGGGTTCCTACGAGCAGTACTTC.

The rearrangement joins TRBV7-6 to TRBJ2-7; weak D call: TRBD2 (5 bases). Germline V CDR1 and CDR2: SGHVS, FNYEAQ. V was clipped by 5 bases and J by 0 bases, with 20 bases between them. The CDR3 covers 17 residues. This chain's CDR3 is CASSRGPSTQFSYEQYF. In DNA form, the CDR3 reads TGTGCCAGCAGCAGAGGGCCTTCCACCCAGTTCTCCTACGAGCAGTACTTC.

About this clone: One junction end does not reproduce the germline sequence, and a read error may be involved. Other DNA sequences in this specimen translate into the identical CDR3. The V gene is TRBV7-9, the J gene TRBJ2-6; no clear D. The CDR3 covers 18 residues. CDR1 is SEHNR and CDR2 is FQNEAQ in the germline V gene (reference sequence). This CDR3 is CASSSPNNGLTGANVLTF. CDR3 coding DNA: TGCGCCAGCAGCTCCCCCAACAATGGCCTCACTGGGGCCAACGTCCTGACTTTC.

The chain carries TRBV6-6 and TRBJ1-4; maybe TRBD1 (6 bases). The CDR3 has 15 residues. V was clipped by 6 bases and J by 0 bases, with 11 bases between them. Germline V gene data show CDR1 as MNHNY and CDR2 as SVGAGI (reference sequence). CDR3 sequence reads: CASSKDSSTNEKLFF. CDR3 nucleotide sequence: TGTGCCAGCAGCAAGGACAGCTCAACTAATGAAAAACTGTTTTTT.

Only a few counts were recorded for this clone. This chain uses TRBV10-3 with TRBJ1-1; weak D call: TRBD1 (5 bases). Germline V gene lookup returns CDR1 ENHRY and CDR2 SYGVKD. Trimming pared 5 bases from V and 5 bases from J, leaving 12 bases between. This CDR3 has 13 residues. For the CDR3, the DNA is TGTGCCATCAGTTCGGCCCGGGGGACTGAAGCTTTCTTT. Its protein product is CAISSARGTEAFF.

This clone was found a few times. The gene calls are TRBV7-9 and TRBJ2-7, with TRBD2 as a possible D gene (5 bases). Trimming shortened V by 2 bases and J by 4 bases, and 9 bases separated the two germline ends. Germline CDR1 is SEHNR and CDR2 is FQNEAQ (reference sequence). The CDR3 covers 13 residues. The CDR3 here is CASSLPPGYEQYF. The CDR3 DNA sequence: TGTGCCAGCAGCTTACCCCCGGGATACGAGCAGTACTTC. Based on the CDR3 plus reference TRBV7-9 and TRBJ2-7, the full variable domain is DTGVSQNPRHKITKRGQNVTFRCDPISEHNRLYWYRQTLGQGPEFLTYFQNEAQLEKSRLLSDRFSAERPKGSFSTLEIQRTEQGDSAMYLCASSLPPGYEQYFGPGTRLTVT.

V gene TRBV29-1 combines with J gene TRBJ2-7, with D maybe TRBD1 (6 bases). This CDR3 has 12 residues. Germline loops: CDR1 SQVTM, CDR2 ANQGSEA. With 4 bases removed from V and 3 bases from J, the gap between germline ends came to 10 bases. DNA for the CDR3: TGCAGCGTTGGGCTGGACAGCTACGAGCAGTACTTC. Encoded protein: CSVGLDSYEQYF.